There are many counts of the clone carrying this T cell receptor beta chain. Its antigen is still unknown. This entry comes from a study of regulatory T cells in long-lasting Graves disease. The CDR3 is 12 amino acids. Germline V gene data show CDR1 as SGHTA and CDR2 as FQGNSA. V was shortened by 3 bases and J by 7 bases, with 7 bases between the two germline ends. Study outcomes and limitations: TRBV28, TRBJ1-2 and TRBJ2-5 were segments that persistent disease favored. Sample size was small, which may have lowered accuracy.

Assembly of TCR beta libraries relied on iRepertoire HTBI primers together with Arm-PCR of CDR3 regions. TCRdb recomputed calls from the multiplex PCR reads with MiXCR, one row per CDR3 protein. The sample shows a few hundred thousand distinct CDR3 sequences, about a quarter of them seen only once. Time point reported: persistent/refractory GD, antithyroid drugs over 5 years with positive TRAb. RNA isolated from PBMCs was used to make the TCR library. The chain combines TRBV7-2 with TRBJ1-5, with D unclear. This clonotype was sampled from a female donor with Graves disease. The starting material was peripheral blood mononuclear cells (PBMCs), obtained when the disease was refractory, from a patient treated with antithyroid drugs. The DNA of the CDR3 is TGTGCCAGCAGCTTCCCCCCCCAGCCCCAGCATTTT. Translated: CASSFPPQPQHF.